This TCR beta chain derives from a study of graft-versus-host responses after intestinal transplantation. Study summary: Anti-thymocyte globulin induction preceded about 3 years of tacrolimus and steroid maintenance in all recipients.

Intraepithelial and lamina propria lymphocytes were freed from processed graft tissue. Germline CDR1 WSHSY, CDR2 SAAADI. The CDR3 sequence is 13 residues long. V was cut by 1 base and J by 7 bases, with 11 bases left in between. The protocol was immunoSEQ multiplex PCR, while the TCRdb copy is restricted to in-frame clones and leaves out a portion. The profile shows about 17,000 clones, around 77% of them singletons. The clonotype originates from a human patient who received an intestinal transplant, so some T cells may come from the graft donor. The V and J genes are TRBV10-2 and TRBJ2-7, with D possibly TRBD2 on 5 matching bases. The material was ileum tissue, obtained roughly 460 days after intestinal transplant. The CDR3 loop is CASSEFGDGEQYF. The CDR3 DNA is TGCGCCAGCAGTGAGTTCGGGGATGGGGAGCAGTACTTC.